The 28 T cell receptor beta chains below come from one sample, sequenced in a study of T-cell memory formation after mild COVID-19. TCRdb itself ran the 5' RACE reads through MiXCR, one entry per CDR3 protein. In the table there are 410,000 or so distinct CDR3 sequences, about a quarter of which are singletons. Input material: PBMCs or a T cell subset sorted from them (not recorded which). These receptors were obtained from an adult woman who had mild COVID-19 (a few samples of this study predate the infection). Cell type and time point are not known.

The rearrangement links TRBV20-1 to TRBJ1-1, with D tentatively TRBD1 (5 bases). V was shortened by 3 bases and J by 4 bases, with 15 bases between the two germline ends. The germline V gene has CDR1 DFQATT and CDR2 SNEGSKA (reference sequence). The CDR3 has 14 amino acids. In DNA form, the CDR3 reads TGCAGTGCTAGGGGCCCGGGGGGGGGCACTGAAGCTTTCTTT. Residues: CSARGPGGGTEAFF.

The V gene is TRBV6-5, the J gene TRBJ2-2; TRBD1 matches at 8 bases. The CDR3 is 15 amino acids. Per the germline V gene, CDR1 is MNHEY and CDR2 is SVGAGI. Germline trimming cut 5 bases from V and 1 base from J; bases unmatched to any gene: 3. The CDR3 loop reads CASSRGQGNTGELFF. CDR3 sequence (DNA): TGTGCCAGCAGTAGAGGACAGGGGAACACCGGGGAGCTGTTTTTT.

This clonotype was detected a few times. The CDR3 here is CASSPTTSGRAKIEQYF. In DNA, the CDR3 is TGTGCCAGCAGCCCGACCACTAGCGGGAGGGCCAAAATCGAGCAGTACTTC. V usage is TRBV11-3 and J usage is TRBJ2-7, with 13 positions matching TRBD2. CDR3 length equals 17 residues. With 5 bases clipped from V and 6 bases from J, the junction kept 13 bases outside the gene matches. Germline CDR1 and CDR2: SGHNT and YENEEA.

This sequence joins TRBV3-1 and TRBJ1-5; no clear D gene. Deletions cut 1 base from V and 1 base from J, with 8 bases between. Germline CDR1 reads LGHDT; CDR2 reads YNNKEL (reference sequence). The CDR3 is 15 residues long. Here the CDR3 DNA reads TGTGCCAGCAGCCAAGCGGGAGTCAGCAATCAGCCCCAGCATTTT. Translating gives CASSQAGVSNQPQHF.

This clonotype came up once. This rearrangement joins TRBV20-1 to TRBJ1-4; the D gene is possibly TRBD1 (5 bases). The CDR3 totals 13 residues. Germline CDR1 DFQATT, CDR2 SNEGSKA (reference sequence). With 0 bases removed from V and 6 bases from J, the gap between germline ends came to 8 bases. CDR3 in DNA: TGCAGTGCTAGAGATTTGACAGATGAAAAACTGTTTTTT. Protein product: CSARDLTDEKLFF.

This clonotype has only a few counts. The chain recombines TRBV12-3 or TRBV12-4 with TRBJ1-4; D is unresolved. This CDR3 is built from 15 residues. Trimming cost V 6 bases and J 7 bases, with 18 bases left between them. The CDR3 loop reads CASSPDSAAGEKLFF. Here the CDR3 DNA reads TGTGCCAGCAGCCCGGATTCCGCAGCCGGTGAAAAACTGTTTTTT.

This clonotype was observed many times. V usage is TRBV20-1 and J usage is TRBJ2-7, with D perhaps matching TRBD1 or TRBD2 (6 bases each). The V gene's germline CDR1 is DFQATT and CDR2 SNEGSKA (reference sequence). This CDR3 is 15 amino acids long. Trimming shortened V by 6 bases and J by 4 bases, and 22 bases separated the two germline ends. Written as DNA, the CDR3 is TGCAGTGCGGACGACCCAGCGCGGGACACTTACGAGCAGTACTTC. As protein: CSADDPARDTYEQYF.

A few counts support this clonotype. The chain joins TRBV5-4 to TRBJ2-1; D remains ambiguous. Looked up from germline, CDR1 is SGHNT and CDR2 is YYREEE (reference sequence). The CDR3 contains 13 residues. Trimming pared 1 base from V and 5 bases from J, leaving 7 bases between. CDR3 sequence reads: CASSLTSNNEQFF. In DNA form, the CDR3 reads TGTGCCAGCAGCTTGACCTCGAACAATGAGCAGTTCTTC.

This chain links TRBV7-9 with TRBJ2-5; possibly TRBD1 for D (6 bases). Looked up from germline, CDR1 is SEHNR and CDR2 is FQNEAQ (reference sequence). The CDR3 runs 16 residues. The V end was cut by 4 bases, the J end by 1 base, with 16 bases between. The DNA for the CDR3 is TGTGCCAGCAGCTCCCTTATGACAGGTCCCCAAGAGACCCAGTACTTC. It encodes CASSSLMTGPQETQYF.

The table lists this clonotype with a few counts. The chain carries TRBV29-1 and TRBJ1-1; D not certain. Germline V gene data show CDR1 as SQVTM and CDR2 as ANQGSEA. The CDR3 runs to 13 residues. V was shortened by 5 bases and J by 4 bases, with 14 bases between the two germline ends. The DNA for the CDR3 is TGCAGCGTTCCAACAGCCTGGGGCACTGAAGCTTTCTTT. This codes for CSVPTAWGTEAFF.

Notes on this clonotype: The junction differs from germline at one of its ends, possibly a read error. The genes are TRBV29-1 and TRBJ2-7; no clear D. This CDR3 has 8 residues. Germline V CDR1 and CDR2: SQVTM, ANQGSEA. CDR3 protein: CSVEGAEF. CDR3 nucleotide sequence: TGCAGCGTTGAAGGGGCCGAGTTC.

J is TRBJ2-7 and V is TRBV6-2 or TRBV6-3; unclear D gene. This CDR3 comprises 11 residues. V lost 5 bases to trimming and J lost 4 bases, with 6 bases between them. The germline CDR1 and CDR2 sequences are MNHEY and SVGEGT. The CDR3 DNA is TGTGCCAGCAGTAACCTATACGAGCAGTACTTC. It specifies CASSNLYEQYF.

The chain couples TRBV5-6 to TRBJ2-7, with D perhaps matching TRBD1 or TRBD2 (5 bases each). The germline V and J ends were trimmed by 0 bases and 0 bases, with 16 bases remaining between them. The CDR3 consists of 17 residues. In germline, CDR1 is SGHDT, CDR2 YYEEEE. In nucleotides, the CDR3 is TGTGCCAGCAGCTTGGGGTGGGGACGCCAATCCTCCTACGAGCAGTACTTC. Translated, it gives CASSLGWGRQSSYEQYF.

This clonotype occurred a few times. The chain carries TRBV2 and TRBJ2-2; 10 nucleotides match TRBD2. The V and J ends lost 5 bases and 3 bases, in that order; junction bases with no gene match: 6. In germline, CDR1 is SNHLY, CDR2 FYNNEI. This CDR3 comprises 16 residues. The CDR3 coding sequence is TGTGCCAGCAGTTCCGGGACTAGCGCTTACACCGGGGAGCTGTTTTTT. Translation: CASSSGTSAYTGELFF.

This clonotype was found a few times. V and J are TRBV30 and TRBJ1-2, with D uncertain. Germline V gene lookup returns CDR1 GTSNPN and CDR2 SVGIG (reference sequence). CDR3 length: 15 residues. V was pared by 3 bases and J by 4 bases, with 18 bases between. The CDR3 sequence is CAWRPDPYSVYGYTF. DNA of the CDR3: TGTGCCTGGAGACCGGATCCCTACAGCGTCTATGGCTACACCTTC.

The chain has TRBV7-2 and TRBJ2-7, with unresolved D. In germline, CDR1 is SGHTA, CDR2 FQGNSA. With 5 bases removed from V and 3 bases from J, the gap between germline ends came to 8 bases. The CDR3 spans 12 residues. CDR3 sequence reads: CASSRANYEQYF. For the CDR3, the DNA is TGTGCCAGCAGCCGGGCCAACTACGAGCAGTACTTC.

The chain combines TRBV6-5 with TRBJ1-2; D is unclear. Trimming pared 0 bases from V and 0 bases from J, leaving 8 bases between. Germline CDR1 and CDR2: MNHEY and SVGAGI. This CDR3 has 15 residues. CDR3 residues: CASSYSGVANYGYTF. The CDR3 region has the DNA TGTGCCAGCAGTTACTCAGGAGTAGCTAACTATGGCTACACCTTC.

The chain links TRBV4-2 to TRBJ2-7; 10 bases are shared with TRBD1. The V and J ends lost 2 bases and 2 bases, in that order; junction bases with no gene match: 3. The CDR3 sequence is 15 residues long. Per the germline V gene, CDR1 is LGHNA and CDR2 is YNFKEQ. CDR3 residues: CASSQRTGGTYEQYF. The CDR3 DNA reads as TGTGCCAGCAGCCAACGGACAGGGGGGACCTACGAGCAGTACTTC.

In DNA form, the CDR3 reads TGTGCCAGCAGTTTTCTACAGGTAGCCTACGAGCAGTACTTC. Residues: CASSFLQVAYEQYF. This rearrangement joins TRBV12-3 or TRBV12-4 to TRBJ2-7; TRBD1 might be the D (5 bases). Between the trimmed V and J ends, which lost 3 bases and 2 bases, there was a span of 11 bases. The CDR3 is 14 amino acids.

This clonotype was observed a few times. The CDR3 reads CASSFPGISSGANVLTF. In nucleotides, the CDR3 is TGTGCCAGCAGCTTCCCCGGGATATCCTCTGGGGCCAACGTCCTGACTTTC. The J gene is TRBJ2-6, the V gene TRBV5-8; perhaps TRBD2 as D (5 bases). Per germline, CDR1 SGHTS and CDR2 YDEGEE. The V end was cut by 2 bases, the J end by 0 bases, with 12 bases between. CDR3 length: 17 residues.

The V call is TRBV5-1, the J call TRBJ1-1; D perhaps matches TRBD1 (5 bases). Germline V gene lookup returns CDR1 SGHRS and CDR2 YFSETQ. The CDR3 length is 13 residues. V was pared by 5 bases and J by 5 bases, with 13 bases between. The DNA for the CDR3 is TGCGCCAGCAGTATGGGGCGGGGTACTGAAGCTTTCTTT. Amino acid sequence: CASSMGRGTEAFF.

This clonotype was seen more than once but under ten times. The rearrangement uses TRBV7-2 and TRBJ2-5, with 8 bases that match TRBD2. Unmatched junction bases numbered 13, after V lost 2 bases and J lost 5 bases. This CDR3 has 17 amino acids. Germline V CDR1 and CDR2: SGHTA, FQGNSA. The CDR3 DNA follows: TGTGCCAGCAGCTTATGGATAGCGGGAAAGGCAAGGGAGACCCAGTACTTC. It translates to CASSLWIAGKARETQYF.

The chain carries TRBV20-1 and TRBJ2-5, with no clear D. Germline assignment: CDR1 DFQATT and CDR2 SNEGSKA (reference sequence). The V end lost 0 bases, the J end lost 9 bases, and 17 bases lay between the germline ends. The CDR3 has 14 amino acids. CDR3 in DNA: TGCAGTGCTAGAGATCTGGTCGGATTCAAGGCCCAGTACTTC. It codes for CSARDLVGFKAQYF.

The chain uses TRBV2 and TRBJ1-1, with 9 bases matching TRBD1. Losses at the gene ends were 8 bases for V and 0 bases for J; bases not matched to a gene: 4. The CDR3 has 14 residues. Germline lookup yields CDR1 SNHLY and CDR2 FYNNEI. Here the CDR3 reads CASGGTGMNTEAFF. CDR3 nucleotide sequence: TGTGCCAGCGGGGGGACAGGGATGAACACTGAAGCTTTCTTT.

This clonotype showed up just a few times. The chain uses TRBV5-1 and TRBJ1-5, with 8 bases aligning to TRBD1. Germline V gene sequence: CDR1 SGHRS, CDR2 YFSETQ. V shed 1 base, J shed 2 bases, and the junction held 2 bases outside the gene matches. There are 15 residues in the CDR3. CDR3: CASSLQGAGNQPQHF. In DNA, the CDR3 is TGCGCCAGCAGCTTGCAGGGGGCAGGCAATCAGCCCCAGCATTTT.

This chain connects TRBV6-6 to TRBJ1-2, with 9 bases that match TRBD1. CDR3 length equals 16 residues. Germline loops: CDR1 MNHNY, CDR2 SVGAGI (reference sequence). The junction had 13 bases not matched to a gene; V was cut back by 5 bases and J by 6 bases. CDR3: CASSHGTGRDSNGYTF. The CDR3, as DNA: TGTGCCAGCAGTCATGGGACAGGGCGAGATAGCAATGGCTACACCTTC.

The genes are TRBV27 and TRBJ1-1; 8 nucleotides line up with TRBD1. Germline lookup yields CDR1 MNHEY and CDR2 SMNVEV (reference sequence). The CDR3 consists of 15 residues. With 3 bases clipped from V and 4 bases from J, the junction kept 7 bases outside the gene matches. CDR3 DNA: TGTGCCAGCAGTTTGACCAGGGGGCTGGGCACTGAAGCTTTCTTT. It is translated as CASSLTRGLGTEAFF.

This chain links TRBV29-1 with TRBJ2-5; no clear D gene. In germline, CDR1 is SQVTM, CDR2 ANQGSEA. Trimming pared 4 bases from V and 5 bases from J, leaving 11 bases between. This CDR3 spans 12 amino acids. CDR3: CSVGLGFETQYF. The CDR3 nucleotides read TGCAGCGTTGGTTTGGGGTTTGAGACCCAGTACTTC.